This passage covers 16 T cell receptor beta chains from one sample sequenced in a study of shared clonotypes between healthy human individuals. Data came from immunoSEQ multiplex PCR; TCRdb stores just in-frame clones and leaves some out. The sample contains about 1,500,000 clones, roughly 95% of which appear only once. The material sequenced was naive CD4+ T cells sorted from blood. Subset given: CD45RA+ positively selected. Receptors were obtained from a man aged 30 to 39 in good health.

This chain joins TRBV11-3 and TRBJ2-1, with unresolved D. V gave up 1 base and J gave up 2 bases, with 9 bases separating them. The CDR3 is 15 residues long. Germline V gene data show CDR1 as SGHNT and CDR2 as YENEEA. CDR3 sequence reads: CASSLVVGAYNEQFF. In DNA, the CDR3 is TGTGCCAGCAGCTTAGTGGTTGGGGCCTACAATGAGCAGTTCTTC.

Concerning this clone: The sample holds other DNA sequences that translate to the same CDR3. The CDR3: CASSVVGQSYEQYF. The DNA of the CDR3 is TGTGCCAGCAGCGTAGTGGGCCAGTCCTACGAGCAGTACTTC. This chain joins TRBV9 and TRBJ2-7; D is unclear. Germline V CDR1 and CDR2: SGDLS, YYNGEE. Trimming shortened V by 0 bases and J by 1 base, and 8 bases separated the two germline ends. The CDR3 has 14 amino acids.

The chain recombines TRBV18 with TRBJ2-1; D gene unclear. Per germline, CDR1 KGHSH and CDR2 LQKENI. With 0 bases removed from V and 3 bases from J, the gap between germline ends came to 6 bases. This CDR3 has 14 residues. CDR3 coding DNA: TGTGCCAGCTCACCACCGAACAGCTACAATGAGCAGTTCTTC. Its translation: CASSPPNSYNEQFF.

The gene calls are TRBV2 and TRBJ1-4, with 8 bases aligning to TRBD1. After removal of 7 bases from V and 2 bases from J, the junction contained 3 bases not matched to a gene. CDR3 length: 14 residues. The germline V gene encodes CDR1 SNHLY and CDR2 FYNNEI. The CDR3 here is CASTWTGTNEKLFF. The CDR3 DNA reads TGTGCCAGCACGTGGACAGGGACTAATGAAAAACTGTTTTTT.

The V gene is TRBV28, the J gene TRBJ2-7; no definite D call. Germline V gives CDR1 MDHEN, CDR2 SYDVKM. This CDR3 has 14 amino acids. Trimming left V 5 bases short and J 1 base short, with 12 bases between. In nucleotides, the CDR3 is TGTGCCAGCAGTCGATTGATCGATTCCTACGAGCAGTACTTC. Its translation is CASSRLIDSYEQYF.

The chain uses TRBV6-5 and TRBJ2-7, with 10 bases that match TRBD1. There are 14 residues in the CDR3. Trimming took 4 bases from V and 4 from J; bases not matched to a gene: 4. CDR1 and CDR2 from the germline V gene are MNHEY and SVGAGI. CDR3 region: CASSLTGGLYEQYF. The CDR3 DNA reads TGTGCCAGCAGTTTGACAGGGGGCTTATACGAGCAGTACTTC.

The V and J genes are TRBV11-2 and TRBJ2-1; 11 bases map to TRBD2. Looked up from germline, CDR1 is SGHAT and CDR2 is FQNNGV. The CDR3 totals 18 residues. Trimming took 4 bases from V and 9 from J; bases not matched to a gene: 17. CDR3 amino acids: CASSSPMGSGRAALEQFF. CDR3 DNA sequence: TGTGCCAGCAGCTCACCCATGGGTAGCGGGAGGGCCGCCCTTGAGCAGTTCTTC.

Written as DNA, the CDR3 is TGTGCCAGCAGCGGGGAGTATCAGCCCCAGCATTTT. Translated: CASSGEYQPQHF. The V gene is TRBV7-8, the J gene TRBJ1-5; D not certain. The ends were cut back, 5 bases at V and 5 bases at J, with 7 bases in the middle. The CDR3 contains 12 residues. Germline values: CDR1 SGHVS, CDR2 FQNEAQ. The full variable domain, in which reference TRBV7-8 and TRBJ1-5 provide the parts outside the CDR3, is GAGVSQSPRYKVAKRGQDVALRCDPISGHVSLFWYQQALGQGPEFLTYFQNEAQLDKSGLPSDRFFAERPEGSVSTLKIQRTQQEDSAVYLCASSGEYQPQHFGDGTRLSIL.

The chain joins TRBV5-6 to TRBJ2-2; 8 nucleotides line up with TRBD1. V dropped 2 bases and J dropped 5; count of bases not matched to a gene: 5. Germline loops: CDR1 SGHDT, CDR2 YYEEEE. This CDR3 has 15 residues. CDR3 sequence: CASSFQDRETGELFF. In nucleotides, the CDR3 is TGTGCCAGCAGCTTCCAGGACAGGGAAACCGGGGAGCTGTTTTTT.

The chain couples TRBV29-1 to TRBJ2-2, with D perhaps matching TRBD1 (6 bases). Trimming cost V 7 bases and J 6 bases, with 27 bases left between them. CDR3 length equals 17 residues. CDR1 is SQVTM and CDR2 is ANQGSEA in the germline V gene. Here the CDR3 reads CSARIPGQGPNPGELFF. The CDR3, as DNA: TGCAGCGCCCGAATTCCGGGACAAGGTCCAAATCCCGGGGAGCTGTTTTTT.

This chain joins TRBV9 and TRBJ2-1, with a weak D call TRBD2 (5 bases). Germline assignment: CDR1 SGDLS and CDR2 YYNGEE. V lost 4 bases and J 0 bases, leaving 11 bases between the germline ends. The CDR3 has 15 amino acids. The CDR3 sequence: CASSPGLDSYNEQFF. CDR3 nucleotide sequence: TGTGCCAGCAGCCCCGGACTGGACTCCTACAATGAGCAGTTCTTC.

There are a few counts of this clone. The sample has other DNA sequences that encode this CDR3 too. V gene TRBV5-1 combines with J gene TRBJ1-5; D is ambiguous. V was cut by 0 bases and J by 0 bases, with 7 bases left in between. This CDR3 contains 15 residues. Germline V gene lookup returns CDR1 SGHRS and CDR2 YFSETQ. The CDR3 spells CASSLGGDSNQPQHF. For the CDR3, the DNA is TGCGCCAGCAGCTTGGGAGGTGATAGCAATCAGCCCCAGCATTTT.

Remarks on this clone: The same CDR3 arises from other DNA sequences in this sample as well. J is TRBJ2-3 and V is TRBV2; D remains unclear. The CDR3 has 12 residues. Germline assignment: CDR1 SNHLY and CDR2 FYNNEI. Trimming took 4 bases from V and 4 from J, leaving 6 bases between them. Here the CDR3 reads CASSVLADTQYF. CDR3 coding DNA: TGTGCCAGCAGTGTATTAGCAGATACGCAGTATTTT.

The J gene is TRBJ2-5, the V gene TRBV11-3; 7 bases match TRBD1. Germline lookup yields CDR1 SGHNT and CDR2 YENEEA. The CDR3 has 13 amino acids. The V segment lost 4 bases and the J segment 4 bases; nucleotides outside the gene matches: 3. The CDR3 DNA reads TGTGCCAGCAGCTCCTACAGGGGAGAGACCCAGTACTTC. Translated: CASSSYRGETQYF.

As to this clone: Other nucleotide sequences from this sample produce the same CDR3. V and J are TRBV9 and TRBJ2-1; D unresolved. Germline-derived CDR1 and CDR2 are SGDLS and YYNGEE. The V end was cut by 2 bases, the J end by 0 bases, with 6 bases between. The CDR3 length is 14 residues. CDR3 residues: CASSVSGSYNEQFF. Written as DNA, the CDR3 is TGTGCCAGCAGCGTGAGTGGCTCCTACAATGAGCAGTTCTTC. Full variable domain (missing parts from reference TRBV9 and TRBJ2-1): DSGVTQTPKHLITATGQRVTLRCSPRSGDLSVYWYQQSLDQGLQFLIQYYNGEERAKGNILERFSAQQFPDLHSELNLSSLELGDSALYFCASSVSGSYNEQFFGPGTRLTVL.

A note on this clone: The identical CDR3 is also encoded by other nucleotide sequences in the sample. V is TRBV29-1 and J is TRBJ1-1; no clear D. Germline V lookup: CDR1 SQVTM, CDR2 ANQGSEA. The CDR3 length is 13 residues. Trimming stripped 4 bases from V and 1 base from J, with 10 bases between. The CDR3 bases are TGCAGCGTTGGTGGGAGATCGAACACTGAAGCTTTCTTT. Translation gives CSVGGRSNTEAFF.